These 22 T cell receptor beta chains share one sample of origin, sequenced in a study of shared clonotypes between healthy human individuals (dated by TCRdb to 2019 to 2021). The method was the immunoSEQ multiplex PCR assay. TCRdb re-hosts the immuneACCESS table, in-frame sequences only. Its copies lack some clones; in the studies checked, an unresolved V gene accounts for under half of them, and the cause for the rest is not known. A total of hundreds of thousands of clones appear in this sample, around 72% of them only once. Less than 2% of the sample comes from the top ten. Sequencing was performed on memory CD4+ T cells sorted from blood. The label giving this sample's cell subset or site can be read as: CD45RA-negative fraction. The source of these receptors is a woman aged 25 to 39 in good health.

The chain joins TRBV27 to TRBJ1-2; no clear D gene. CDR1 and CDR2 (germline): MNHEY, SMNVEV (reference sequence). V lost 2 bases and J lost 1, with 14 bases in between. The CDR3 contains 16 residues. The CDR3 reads CASSLRPRTDNYGYTF. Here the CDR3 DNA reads TGTGCCAGCAGTTTACGCCCCCGGACGGATAACTATGGCTACACCTTC.

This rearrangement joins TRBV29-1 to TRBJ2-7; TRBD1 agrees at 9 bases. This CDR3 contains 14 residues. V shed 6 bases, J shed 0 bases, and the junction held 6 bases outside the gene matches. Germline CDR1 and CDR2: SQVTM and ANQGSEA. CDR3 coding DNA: TGCAGCGTGACCGGGACAGGGTCCTCCTACGAGCAGTACTTC. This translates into CSVTGTGSSYEQYF.

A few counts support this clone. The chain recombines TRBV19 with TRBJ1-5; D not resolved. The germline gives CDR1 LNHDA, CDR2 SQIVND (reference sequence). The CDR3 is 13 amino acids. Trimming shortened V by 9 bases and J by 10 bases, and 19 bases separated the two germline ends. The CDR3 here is CASRSYTFGPQHF. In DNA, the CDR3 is TGTGCCAGCCGGTCCTATACGTTTGGTCCCCAGCATTTT.

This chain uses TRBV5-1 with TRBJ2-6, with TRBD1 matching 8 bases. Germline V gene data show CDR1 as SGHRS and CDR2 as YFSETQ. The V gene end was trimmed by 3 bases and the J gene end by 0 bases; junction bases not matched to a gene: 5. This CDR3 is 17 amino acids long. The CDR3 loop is CASSSGTGPSGANVLTF. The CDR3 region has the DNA TGCGCCAGCAGCTCCGGGACAGGCCCCTCTGGGGCCAACGTCCTGACTTTC.

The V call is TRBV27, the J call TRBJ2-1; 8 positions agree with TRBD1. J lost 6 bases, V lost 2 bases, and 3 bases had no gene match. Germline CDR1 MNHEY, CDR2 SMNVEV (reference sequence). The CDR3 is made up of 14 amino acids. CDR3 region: CASSLRQGTNEQFF. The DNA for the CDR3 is TGTGCCAGCAGTTTACGACAGGGGACCAATGAGCAGTTCTTC.

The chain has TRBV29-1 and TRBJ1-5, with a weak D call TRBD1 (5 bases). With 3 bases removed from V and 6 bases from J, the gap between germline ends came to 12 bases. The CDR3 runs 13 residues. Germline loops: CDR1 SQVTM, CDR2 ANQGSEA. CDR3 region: CSVDMGGGQPQHF. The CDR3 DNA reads TGCAGCGTTGATATGGGGGGAGGTCAGCCCCAGCATTTT.

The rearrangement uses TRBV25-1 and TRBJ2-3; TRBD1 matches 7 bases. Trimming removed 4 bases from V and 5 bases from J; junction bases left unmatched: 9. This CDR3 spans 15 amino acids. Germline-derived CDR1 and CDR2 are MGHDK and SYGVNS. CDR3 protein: CASSALGQAKDTQYF. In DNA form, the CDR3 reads TGTGCCAGCAGTGCTCTCGGACAGGCCAAAGATACGCAGTATTTT.

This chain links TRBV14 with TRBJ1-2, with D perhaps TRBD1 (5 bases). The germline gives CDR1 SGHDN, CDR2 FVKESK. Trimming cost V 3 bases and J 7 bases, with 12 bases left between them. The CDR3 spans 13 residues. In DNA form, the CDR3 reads TGTGCCAGCAGCCACACAAGGACAACTGGCTACACCTTC. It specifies CASSHTRTTGYTF.

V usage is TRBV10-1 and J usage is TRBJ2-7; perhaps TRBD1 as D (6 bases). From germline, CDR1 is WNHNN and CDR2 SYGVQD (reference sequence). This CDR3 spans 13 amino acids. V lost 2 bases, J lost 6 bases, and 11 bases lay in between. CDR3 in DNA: TGCGCCAGCAGTGAGGGACAGACCACCGAGCAGTACTTC. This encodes CASSEGQTTEQYF.

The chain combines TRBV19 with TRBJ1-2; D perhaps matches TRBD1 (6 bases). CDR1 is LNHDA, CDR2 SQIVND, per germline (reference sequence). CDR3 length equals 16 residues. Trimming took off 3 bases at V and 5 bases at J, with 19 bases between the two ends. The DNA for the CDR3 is TGTGCCAGTAGTATGATTCTGGGGGCTGGCTTGTATGGCTACACCTTC. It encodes CASSMILGAGLYGYTF. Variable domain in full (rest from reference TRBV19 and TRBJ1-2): DGGITQSPKYLFRKEGQNVTLSCEQNLNHDAMYWYRQDPGQGLRLIYYSQIVNDFQKGDIAEGYSVSREKKESFPLTVTSAQKNPTAFYLCASSMILGAGLYGYTFGSGTRLTVV.

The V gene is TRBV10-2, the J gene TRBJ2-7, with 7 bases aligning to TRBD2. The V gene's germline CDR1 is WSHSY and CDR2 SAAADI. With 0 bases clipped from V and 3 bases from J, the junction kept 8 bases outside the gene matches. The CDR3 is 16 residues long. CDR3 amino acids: CASSESGGEGLYEQYF. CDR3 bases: TGCGCCAGCAGTGAGTCGGGAGGGGAGGGCCTCTACGAGCAGTACTTC.

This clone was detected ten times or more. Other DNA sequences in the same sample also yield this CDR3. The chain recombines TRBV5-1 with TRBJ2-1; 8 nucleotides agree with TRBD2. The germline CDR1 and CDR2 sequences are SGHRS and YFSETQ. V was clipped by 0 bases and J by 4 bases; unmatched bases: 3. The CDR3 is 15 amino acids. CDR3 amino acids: CASSLASGGYNEQFF. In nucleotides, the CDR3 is TGCGCCAGCAGCTTGGCCAGCGGGGGTTACAATGAGCAGTTCTTC.

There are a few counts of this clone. DNA for the CDR3: TGTGCCAGCAGCTCCGGGACCCCCTACGAGCAGTACTTC. Amino acid sequence: CASSSGTPYEQYF. The chain is built from TRBV11-2 and TRBJ2-7; D is possibly TRBD1 or TRBD2 (5 bases each). Trimming shortened V by 4 bases and J by 2 bases, and 9 bases separated the two germline ends. Looked up from germline, CDR1 is SGHAT and CDR2 is FQNNGV. The CDR3 totals 13 residues.

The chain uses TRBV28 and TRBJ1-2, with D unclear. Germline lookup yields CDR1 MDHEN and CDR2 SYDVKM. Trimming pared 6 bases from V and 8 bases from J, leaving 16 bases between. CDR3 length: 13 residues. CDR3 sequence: CASRTTGFLGYTF. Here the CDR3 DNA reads TGTGCCAGCAGGACGACGGGTTTTCTAGGCTACACCTTC.

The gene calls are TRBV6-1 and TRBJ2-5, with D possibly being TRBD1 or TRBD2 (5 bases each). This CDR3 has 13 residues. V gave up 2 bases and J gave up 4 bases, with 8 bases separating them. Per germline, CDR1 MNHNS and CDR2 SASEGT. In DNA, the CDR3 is TGTGCCAGCAGTGAACCCGGGGCAGAGACCCAGTACTTC. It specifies CASSEPGAETQYF.

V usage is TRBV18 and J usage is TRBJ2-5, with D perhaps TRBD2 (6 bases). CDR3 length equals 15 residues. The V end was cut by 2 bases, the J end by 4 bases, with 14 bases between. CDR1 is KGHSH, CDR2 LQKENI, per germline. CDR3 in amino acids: CASSPRGVEGETQYF. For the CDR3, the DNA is TGTGCCAGCTCACCAAGAGGGGTGGAGGGAGAGACCCAGTACTTC.

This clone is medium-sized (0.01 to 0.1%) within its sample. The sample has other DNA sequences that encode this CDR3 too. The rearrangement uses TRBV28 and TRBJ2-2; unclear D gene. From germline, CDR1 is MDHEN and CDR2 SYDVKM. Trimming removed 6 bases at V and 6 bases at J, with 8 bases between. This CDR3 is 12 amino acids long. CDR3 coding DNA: TGTGCCAGCAGGAGGAGATCCGGGGAGCTGTTTTTT. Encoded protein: CASRRRSGELFF.

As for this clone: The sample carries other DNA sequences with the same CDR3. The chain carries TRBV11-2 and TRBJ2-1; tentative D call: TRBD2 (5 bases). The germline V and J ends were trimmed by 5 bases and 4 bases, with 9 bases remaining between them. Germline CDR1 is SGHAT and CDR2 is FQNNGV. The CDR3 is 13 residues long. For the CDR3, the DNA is TGTGCCAGCAGCCCCGGGGAGTACAATGAGCAGTTCTTC. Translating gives CASSPGEYNEQFF.

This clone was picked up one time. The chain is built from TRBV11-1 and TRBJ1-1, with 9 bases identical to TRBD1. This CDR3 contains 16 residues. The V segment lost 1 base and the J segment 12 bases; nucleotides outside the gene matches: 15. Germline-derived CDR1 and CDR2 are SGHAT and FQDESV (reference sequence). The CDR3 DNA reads TGTGCCAGCAGCTTAGAATCAGTCCGGGACAGGGCGCCGTCTTTCTTT. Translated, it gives CASSLESVRDRAPSFF.

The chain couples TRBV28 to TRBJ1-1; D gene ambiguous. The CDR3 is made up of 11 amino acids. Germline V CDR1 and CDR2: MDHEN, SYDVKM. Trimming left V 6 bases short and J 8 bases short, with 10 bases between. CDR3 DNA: TGTGCCAGCAGAATCGTCGGGGAAGCTTTCTTT. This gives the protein CASRIVGEAFF.

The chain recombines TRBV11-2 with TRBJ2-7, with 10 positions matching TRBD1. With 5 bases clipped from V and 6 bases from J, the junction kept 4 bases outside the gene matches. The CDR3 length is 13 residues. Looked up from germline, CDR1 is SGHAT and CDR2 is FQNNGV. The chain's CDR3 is CASSTRTGGEQYF. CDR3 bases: TGTGCCAGCAGCACTCGGACAGGGGGCGAGCAGTACTTC.

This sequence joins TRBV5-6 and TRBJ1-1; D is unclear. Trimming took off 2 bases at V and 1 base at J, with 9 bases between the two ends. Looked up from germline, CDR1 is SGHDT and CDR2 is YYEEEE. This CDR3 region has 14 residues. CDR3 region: CASSLAGWNTEAFF. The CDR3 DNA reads TGTGCCAGCAGCTTAGCTGGGTGGAACACTGAAGCTTTCTTT.